This T cell receptor beta chain was sequenced for a study of T cell repertoires in cytomegalovirus infection. Study in general: CMV epitopes used comprised recently identified HLA-C-restricted ones and well-studied HLA-B-restricted ones. Signatures in public TCR beta sequences pointed to both CMV infection and matching HLA type. Study-wide findings and caveats: In two of eight donors, the top clonotype was HLA-C-restricted CMV-specific. Cumulative frequency of public TCR beta families picked out carriers of CMV plus the relevant HLA.

TCRdb analysed the reads with MiXCR anew, one entry per CDR3 protein. The data contain about 310,000 distinct CDR3 sequences, just under 25% of them seen just once; the ten biggest clones take up more than 10%. This clonotype was picked up many times. What it recognizes is unknown. V gave up 4 bases and J gave up 5 bases; unmatched junction bases: 3. The CDR3 contains 13 residues. Here the sequenced sample was cultured PBMCs, taken from culture after CMV antigen stimulation. The clonotype originates from a human donor in good health (CMV status not recorded). Some clones in this sample may be carry-over from other donors' samples. The rearrangement links TRBV12-3 or TRBV12-4 to TRBJ1-1, with 8 bases lining up with TRBD1. CDR3 sequence (DNA): TGTGCCAGCAGTTGGACAGGGCGGACTGAAGCTTTCTTT. Translated: CASSWTGRTEAFF.